The clone carrying this T cell receptor (beta chain) came up many times. No antigen is known for it. This record belongs to a study of Graves' ophthalmopathy and Graves' hyperthyroidism. Notes on the study in general: This model predicted ophthalmopathy progression (sensitivity 70% to 71%, specificity about 72%). Blood shared most expanded thyroid clonotypes above 0.001 frequency.

V shed 0 bases and J shed 0 bases, with 11 bases lying between them. Per the germline V gene, CDR1 is DFQATT and CDR2 is SNEGSKA (reference sequence). This CDR3 is built from 15 residues. Uncontrolled infections, pregnancy, lactation or other autoimmune diseases led to patient exclusion. Amplification of TCR beta CDR3 regions used RNA transcripts. First-round RT-PCR with HTBI primers preceded a second-round multiplex PCR. TCRdb recomputed calls from the multiplex PCR reads with MiXCR, one row per CDR3 protein. The sample has under 350,000 distinct CDR3 sequences, roughly 15% seen once. The J gene is TRBJ1-1, the V gene TRBV20-1; D perhaps matches TRBD1 (5 bases). The sequence was obtained from an adult man with Graves' ophthalmopathy. The material sequenced was peripheral blood. CDR3 coding DNA: TGCAGTGCTAGAGAAGGGGCCAATATGAACACTGAAGCTTTCTTT. Translated, it gives CSAREGANMNTEAFF.